A selection of T cell receptor beta chains follows, all from one sample in a study of cytomegalovirus exposure and HLA in healthy donors. The repertoire was sequenced with immunoSEQ multiplex PCR; TCRdb's copy has only in-frame clones and lacks some. The sample has fewer than 200,000 clones, 68% seen once. The sequencing input was PBMCs. These receptors were collected from a man aged 45-60 years in good health and CMV-seronegative. CDR3s include the opening cysteine and the closing phenylalanine or tryptophan. The order of the fields is J gene, clone size, CDR3 length, V gene, D gene, CDR3 protein, CDR3 DNA. A D gene is named only where the DNA matches it firmly. A row's size may be missing; if present it is once, few, many or a size class.

J: TRBJ2-2; size: .; length: 13; V: TRBV29-1; D: .; CDR3: CSGLTENTGELFF; DNA: TGCAGCGGACTAACAGAGAACACCGGGGAGCTGTTTTTT
J: TRBJ2-7; size: .; length: 14; V: TRBV7-9; D: .; CDR3: CASSLEVLADEQYF; DNA: TGTGCCAGCAGCTTAGAGGTACTAGCCGACGAGCAGTACTTC
J: TRBJ1-5; size: .; length: 16; V: TRBV7-9; D: .; CDR3: CASSRSGGGSNQPQHF; DNA: TGTGCCAGCAGCCGCTCCGGGGGTGGTAGCAATCAGCCCCAGCATTTT
J: TRBJ2-1; size: .; length: 14; V: TRBV28; D: .; CDR3: CASSFRSGDNEQFF; DNA: TGTGCCAGCAGTTTTAGGAGTGGCGACAATGAGCAGTTCTTC
J: TRBJ1-4; size: .; length: 16; V: TRBV7-2; D: TRBD1; CDR3: CASSLATGGPGEKLFF; DNA: TGTGCCAGCAGCTTAGCGACAGGGGGGCCAGGGGAAAAACTGTTTTTT
J: TRBJ1-1; size: once; length: 16; V: TRBV5-4; D: TRBD1; CDR3: CASSEPQGAGGTEAFF; DNA: TGTGCCAGCAGCGAGCCCCAGGGGGCAGGAGGAACTGAAGCTTTCTTT
J: TRBJ1-2; size: .; length: 19; V: TRBV28; D: .; CDR3: CASSLSPWGIGQDNYGYTF; DNA: TGTGCCAGCAGTTTATCCCCTTGGGGTATAGGACAAGATAACTATGGCTACACCTTC
J: TRBJ1-4; size: few; length: 11; V: TRBV20-1; D: .; CDR3: CSVTRGEKLFF; DNA: TGCAGTGTTACTAGAGGGGAAAAACTGTTTTTT
J: TRBJ2-5; size: .; length: 14; V: TRBV28; D: .; CDR3: CASSLGGPPETQYF; DNA: TGTGCCAGCAGTTTAGGGGGCCCCCCAGAGACCCAGTACTTC
J: TRBJ2-3; size: few; length: 14; V: TRBV7-2; D: .; CDR3: CASSLAVVPDTQYF; DNA: TGTGCCAGCAGCTTAGCAGTAGTTCCAGATACGCAGTATTTT
J: TRBJ2-7; size: .; length: 15; V: TRBV5-1; D: .; CDR3: CASSPLADSSYEQYF; DNA: TGCGCCAGCAGCCCCCTCGCGGACAGCTCCTACGAGCAGTACTTC
J: TRBJ2-6; size: .; length: 15; V: TRBV9; D: .; CDR3: CASSVARSGANVLTF; DNA: TGTGCCAGCAGCGTAGCTCGCTCTGGGGCCAACGTCCTGACTTTC
J: TRBJ2-1; size: .; length: 15; V: TRBV9; D: TRBD2; CDR3: CASSVSSGDYNEQFF; DNA: TGTGCCAGCAGCGTTTCTAGCGGGGACTACAATGAGCAGTTCTTC
J: TRBJ2-3; size: .; length: 16; V: TRBV4-1; D: TRBD2; CDR3: CASSQPAGGPKDTQYF; DNA: TGCGCCAGCAGCCAACCAGCGGGGGGGCCAAAAGATACGCAGTATTTT
J: TRBJ2-1; size: .; length: 15; V: TRBV5-1; D: TRBD1; CDR3: CASSLAGQGHNEQFF; DNA: TGCGCCAGCAGCTTGGCGGGACAGGGGCACAATGAGCAGTTCTTC
J: TRBJ2-7; size: .; length: 15; V: TRBV7-3; D: .; CDR3: CASSLGVDGSYEQYF; DNA: TGTGCCAGCAGCTTGGGAGTTGACGGATCCTACGAGCAGTACTTC
J: TRBJ1-4; size: .; length: 15; V: TRBV5-4; D: TRBD1; CDR3: CASSSPGQLNEKLFF; DNA: TGTGCCAGCAGCTCTCCGGGACAGCTTAATGAAAAACTGTTTTTT
J: TRBJ1-2; size: .; length: 15; V: TRBV6-5; D: .; CDR3: CASSYSTAGGRGYTF; DNA: TGTGCCAGCAGTTACTCCACGGCAGGCGGGAGAGGCTACACCTTC
J: TRBJ2-7; size: .; length: 14; V: TRBV4-1; D: .; CDR3: CASSQSPRRNEQYF; DNA: TGCGCCAGCAGCCAATCGCCCCGGAGAAACGAGCAGTACTTC
J: TRBJ1-5; size: .; length: 13; V: TRBV12-5; D: .; CDR3: CASGWGRNQPQHF; DNA: TGTGCTAGTGGTTGGGGCAGAAATCAGCCCCAGCATTTT
J: TRBJ2-1; size: .; length: 14; V: TRBV6-5; D: .; CDR3: CASTRGSSYNEQFF; DNA: TGTGCCAGCACCCGGGGTTCCTCCTACAATGAGCAGTTCTTC
J: TRBJ2-5; size: .; length: 15; V: TRBV6-1; D: TRBD1; CDR3: CASRLTPQGVETQYF; DNA: TGTGCCAGCAGGCTTACCCCACAGGGGGTGGAGACCCAGTACTTC
J: TRBJ1-4; size: .; length: 17; V: TRBV18; D: .; CDR3: CASSQTLGPPGYEKLFF; DNA: TGTGCCAGCTCACAAACATTAGGACCGCCGGGGTACGAAAAACTGTTTTTT
J: TRBJ2-7; size: .; length: 13; V: TRBV6-1; D: .; CDR3: CASVNGGAYEQYF; DNA: TGTGCCAGCGTGAATGGAGGGGCTTACGAGCAGTACTTC
J: TRBJ1-1; size: .; length: 15; V: TRBV28; D: .; CDR3: CASSLYRAENTEAFF; DNA: TGTGCCAGCAGTCTGTACAGGGCTGAGAACACTGAAGCTTTCTTT
J: TRBJ2-7; size: .; length: 14; V: TRBV2; D: .; CDR3: CASTTSQGYYEQYF; DNA: TGTGCCAGCACCACGTCCCAGGGTTACTACGAGCAGTACTTC
J: TRBJ1-1; size: .; length: 15; V: TRBV5-6; D: .; CDR3: CASSSLNTGNTEAFF; DNA: TGTGCCAGCAGCTCGCTTAATACAGGGAACACTGAAGCTTTCTTT
J: TRBJ1-1; size: .; length: 12; V: TRBV28; D: TRBD1; CDR3: CASSLNQGAAFF; DNA: TGTGCCAGCAGTTTAAACCAGGGGGCAGCTTTCTTT
J: TRBJ2-2; size: .; length: 13; V: TRBV7-2; D: .; CDR3: CASSLVSGGELFF; DNA: TGTGCCAGCAGCTTAGTGTCAGGGGGGGAGCTGTTTTTT
J: TRBJ1-3; size: .; length: 17; V: TRBV11-2; D: .; CDR3: CASRLGLQGTSGNTIYF; DNA: TGTGCCAGCAGGTTAGGACTACAGGGTACATCTGGAAACACCATATATTTT
J: TRBJ1-5; size: .; length: 13; V: TRBV28; D: .; CDR3: CASSLPPHQPQHF; DNA: TGTGCCAGCAGTTTACCCCCTCATCAGCCCCAGCATTTT
J: TRBJ1-5; size: .; length: 14; V: TRBV6-6; D: .; CDR3: CASIDGSSNQPQHF; DNA: TGTGCCAGCATCGACGGGAGTAGCAATCAGCCCCAGCATTTT
J: TRBJ1-5; size: once; length: 17; V: TRBV4-1; D: .; CDR3: CASSQGGLSPIGQPQHF; DNA: TGCGCCAGCAGCCAAGGAGGACTATCACCTATCGGCCAGCCCCAGCATTTT
J: TRBJ1-6; size: .; length: 14; V: TRBV11-2; D: TRBD1; CDR3: CASSPDRGKSPLHF; DNA: TGTGCCAGCAGCCCGGACAGGGGCAAATCACCCCTCCACTTT
J: TRBJ2-1; size: .; length: 15; V: TRBV5-1; D: TRBD1; CDR3: CASSLRQGQGWEQFF; DNA: TGCGCCAGCAGCTTACGACAGGGCCAGGGATGGGAGCAGTTCTTC
J: TRBJ1-1; size: .; length: 11; V: TRBV15; D: .; CDR3: CATSRAERAFF; DNA: TGTGCCACCAGCAGAGCAGAACGAGCTTTCTTT
J: TRBJ2-3; size: .; length: 14; V: TRBV9; D: .; CDR3: CASSVVRAGDTQYF; DNA: TGTGCCAGCAGCGTAGTGAGGGCAGGTGATACGCAGTATTTT
J: TRBJ2-3; size: few; length: 14; V: TRBV9; D: TRBD2; CDR3: CASSSGGHADTQYF; DNA: TGTGCCAGCAGCAGCGGGGGCCACGCAGATACGCAGTATTTT
J: TRBJ1-1; size: few; length: 13; V: TRBV28; D: TRBD1; CDR3: CASGDRVRPEDFF; DNA: TGTGCCAGCGGAGACAGGGTAAGACCTGAAGATTTCTTT
J: TRBJ1-6; size: .; length: 19; V: TRBV19; D: .; CDR3: CASSIEGSRYSILNSPLHF; DNA: TGTGCCAGTAGTATAGAGGGGAGCCGGTACTCAATCTTGAATTCACCCCTCCACTTT
J: TRBJ2-1; size: .; length: 14; V: TRBV10-2; D: .; CDR3: CASSKGQGWDEQFF; DNA: TGCGCCAGCAGTAAGGGGCAGGGGTGGGATGAGCAGTTCTTC
J: TRBJ2-7; size: .; length: 11; V: TRBV2; D: .; CDR3: CASSQTYEQYF; DNA: TGTGCCAGCAGCCAGACCTACGAGCAGTACTTC
J: TRBJ1-1; size: .; length: 13; V: TRBV19; D: .; CDR3: CASSIDMNTEAFF; DNA: TGTGCCAGTAGTATAGATATGAACACTGAAGCTTTCTTT
J: TRBJ2-2; size: .; length: 17; V: TRBV10-1; D: TRBD1; CDR3: CASSSPPGQGTTGELFF; DNA: TGCGCCAGCAGCTCACCCCCGGGACAGGGGACCACCGGGGAGCTGTTTTTT